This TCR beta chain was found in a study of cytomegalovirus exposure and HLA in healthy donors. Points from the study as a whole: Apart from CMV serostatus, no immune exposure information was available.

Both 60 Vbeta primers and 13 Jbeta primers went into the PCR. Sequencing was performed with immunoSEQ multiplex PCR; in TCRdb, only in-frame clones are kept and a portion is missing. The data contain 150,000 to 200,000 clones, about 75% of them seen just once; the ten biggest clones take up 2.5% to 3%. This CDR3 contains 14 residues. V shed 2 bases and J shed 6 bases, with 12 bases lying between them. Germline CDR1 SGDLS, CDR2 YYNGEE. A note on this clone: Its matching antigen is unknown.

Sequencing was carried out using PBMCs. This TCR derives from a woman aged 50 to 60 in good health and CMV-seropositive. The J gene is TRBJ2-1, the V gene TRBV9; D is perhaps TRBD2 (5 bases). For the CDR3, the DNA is TGTGCCAGCAGCGTTGCGGTCGGAGGCAATGAGCAGTTCTTC. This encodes CASSVAVGGNEQFF.